The T cell receptor beta chain described here comes from a study of blood T cell repertoires in COVID-19. Study-level background: Sites across the United States, Italy and Spain contributed samples from acute and convalescent COVID-19.

Some clones are missing from TCRdb's copy, which holds only in-frame ones; the method was immunoSEQ multiplex PCR. The profile covers about 240,000 clones, with approximately 85% appearing a single time and 0.65% to 0.9% taken by the ten largest. This clone was recorded once. CDR3 size: 14 residues. Deletions cut 3 bases from V and 5 bases from J, with 10 bases between. The V gene's germline CDR1 is KGHSH and CDR2 LQKENI. The receptor was isolated from a woman aged 25 to 39 with acute or convalescent COVID-19. Specimen: peripheral blood. The chain uses TRBV18 and TRBJ1-4; D is ambiguous. The DNA for the CDR3 is TGTGCCAGCTCACCGCGGGCCTCCAATGAAAAACTGTTTTTT. Its protein product is CASSPRASNEKLFF.